This note documents a single T cell receptor (beta chain) sequence. Antigen: not known. TCRdb reanalysed the 5' RACE reads using MiXCR and keeps one entry per CDR3 protein. The data contain 13,000 or so distinct CDR3 sequences, approximately 50% of them singletons. Findings and caveats of the study: Tumor memory CD4+ T cell TCR gene usage was found to cluster with blood and lymph node memory CD4+ cells and with lymph node naive CD4+ cells. Tumor-infiltrating Treg TCR alpha and beta sequences overlapped most with tumor naive CD4+ T cells, then blood naive.

Cells sorted as Tregs were CD4+, CD25+ and CD127-/low. This sequence was found in a female donor with breast cancer. Input material: tumor-infiltrating Tregs sorted from the breast tumor.

The CDR3 DNA reads as TGTGCCAGCAGCAGGAGACTAGCGGGAGGAAGTGAGCAGTTCTTC. Translated, it gives CASSRRLAGGSEQFF. The chain couples TRBV5-6 to TRBJ2-1; 13 positions agree with TRBD2. The germline gives CDR1 SGHDT, CDR2 YYEEEE. The CDR3 is 15 amino acids. The V gene end was trimmed by 4 bases and the J gene end by 9 bases; junction bases not matched to a gene: 7.